The 29 T cell receptor beta chains below come from one sample, sequenced in a study of Ad26.COV2.S vaccination and SARS-CoV-2 variants (dated by TCRdb to the early 2020s). What the treatment or condition label conveys for this sample: some 20 received Ad26.COV2.S at low or high dose, single or two shots; 5 received placebo; per-sample allocation not given. Repertoires of vaccine and placebo recipients were sequenced from samples taken on day 63 after the first injection. The library was made by the immunoSEQ multiplex PCR assay. TCRdb stores this immuneACCESS table with in-frame sequences only. Part of the clones is absent; in the studies checked, under half of the shortfall reflects unresolved V genes, and no reason is known for the rest. The sample records over 300,000 clones, about four fifths of which are singletons. Approximately 7% of the sample comes from the top ten. The sequenced sample was peripheral blood, obtained in a trial of Ad26.COV2.S vaccine versus placebo. These receptors came from a person aged 18-65 years who received the Ad26.COV2.S COVID-19 vaccine or a placebo.

This rearrangement joins TRBV5-1 to TRBJ2-2; D perhaps matches TRBD1 (5 bases). Deletions cut 3 bases from V and 3 bases from J, with 12 bases between. The CDR3 loop spans 15 amino acids. Germline V gene lookup returns CDR1 SGHRS and CDR2 YFSETQ. The CDR3 nucleotides read TGCGCCAGCAGCTCGCACGACAGAGACACCGGGGAGCTGTTTTTT. Translation gives CASSSHDRDTGELFF.

J is TRBJ2-3 and V is TRBV6-5; weak D call: TRBD1 (5 bases). The V end lost 2 bases, the J end lost 4 bases, and 10 bases lay between the germline ends. This CDR3 has 14 residues. CDR1 and CDR2 from the germline V gene are MNHEY and SVGAGI. CDR3 coding DNA: TGTGCCAGCAGTTACAGGGAAGGGGCAGATACGCAGTATTTT. It translates to CASSYREGADTQYF.

The gene calls are TRBV2 and TRBJ1-1, with D unclear. The germline gives CDR1 SNHLY, CDR2 FYNNEI. V was trimmed by 6 bases and J by 8 bases, leaving 10 bases between them. CDR3 length: 11 residues. In DNA, the CDR3 is TGTGCCAGCAGAGACGAGGAAGAAGCTTTCTTT. This codes for CASRDEEEAFF.

This clone was seen only a few times. The chain has TRBV29-1 and TRBJ2-7, with unresolved D. The CDR3 totals 12 residues. Germline values: CDR1 SQVTM, CDR2 ANQGSEA. Written as DNA, the CDR3 is TGCAGGGAAAGATATCGAGTTTACGAGCAGTACTTC. Translation: CRERYRVYEQYF.

Written as DNA, the CDR3 is TGTGCCAGCAGCCCCCGACAGGGCCTCCTAGAAAACATTCAGTACTTC. Translated: CASSPRQGLLENIQYF. This chain connects TRBV7-9 to TRBJ2-4; 7 bases match TRBD1. The CDR3 length is 16 residues. Germline V gives CDR1 SEHNR, CDR2 FQNEAQ (reference sequence). The V segment lost 5 bases and the J segment 5 bases; nucleotides outside the gene matches: 12.

This sequence joins TRBV29-1 and TRBJ1-2, with D possibly matching TRBD1 (5 bases). CDR1 is SQVTM and CDR2 is ANQGSEA in the germline V gene. The ends were cut back, 4 bases at V and 8 bases at J, with 17 bases in the middle. The CDR3 totals 13 residues. In DNA, the CDR3 is TGCAGCGTTGGGTATAGGGGAGGGGACGGCTACACCTTC. Amino acids: CSVGYRGGDGYTF.

V and J are TRBV5-1 and TRBJ2-7, with 13 bases aligning to TRBD2. With V trimmed by 2 bases and J by 5 bases, 1 base remained unmatched. The CDR3 is 14 amino acids. Per germline, CDR1 SGHRS and CDR2 YFSETQ. DNA of the CDR3: TGCGCCAGCAGCTTAGGGACTAGCGGGAACGAGCAGTACTTC. Protein product: CASSLGTSGNEQYF.

V gene TRBV11-2 combines with J gene TRBJ1-1; D is unresolved. The CDR3 has 16 amino acids. The germline V gene encodes CDR1 SGHAT and CDR2 FQNNGV. V lost 1 base and J lost 0, with 12 bases in between. CDR3 nucleotides: TGTGCCAGCAGCTTAGCTAAGACTCGTCTGAACACTGAAGCTTTCTTT. Its protein product is CASSLAKTRLNTEAFF.

Remarks on this clone: The same CDR3 is also encoded by other DNA sequences in this sample. The chain recombines TRBV5-1 with TRBJ2-7, with 8 bases that match TRBD2. With V trimmed by 0 bases and J by 1 base, 0 bases remained unmatched. Germline loops: CDR1 SGHRS, CDR2 YFSETQ. This CDR3 is 14 amino acids long. CDR3 sequence (DNA): TGCGCCAGCAGCTTGGTAGCGGGGTCCTACGAGCAGTACTTC. Protein product: CASSLVAGSYEQYF.

The chain is built from TRBV28 and TRBJ2-7; D gene uncertain. V dropped 6 bases and J dropped 4 bases, with 10 bases sitting between them. Looked up from germline, CDR1 is MDHEN and CDR2 is SYDVKM. This CDR3 has 12 residues. The CDR3 region has the DNA TGTGCCAGCAGGGCCTTACTTTACGAGCAGTACTTC. Translating gives CASRALLYEQYF.

The genes are TRBV6-5 and TRBJ1-5; D perhaps matches TRBD1 (5 bases). V was shortened by 6 bases and J by 7 bases, with 19 bases between the two germline ends. The CDR3 extends over 15 amino acids. The germline V gene encodes CDR1 MNHEY and CDR2 SVGAGI. In nucleotides, the CDR3 is TGTGCCAGCAGGGGGATGAGTGGGGCTAGGCAGCCCCAGCATTTT. This codes for CASRGMSGARQPQHF.

The chain is built from TRBV6-5 and TRBJ1-2, with D tentatively TRBD1 (5 bases). This CDR3 has 15 residues. The germline V and J ends were trimmed by 0 bases and 4 bases, with 12 bases remaining between them. Per the germline V gene, CDR1 is MNHEY and CDR2 is SVGAGI. The CDR3 bases are TGTGCCAGCAGTTACTCAGGGTCGAGGGGCTATGGCTACACCTTC. As protein: CASSYSGSRGYGYTF.

The gene calls are TRBV11-3 and TRBJ2-3; TRBD1 aligns across 8 bases. V trimming: 5 bases; J trimming: 4 bases; junction bases outside the gene matches: 8. Germline V gives CDR1 SGHNT, CDR2 YENEEA. The CDR3 is made up of 15 amino acids. The CDR3 reads CASSPRTGSADTQYF. CDR3 nucleotides: TGTGCCAGCAGCCCGCGGACAGGGTCGGCAGATACGCAGTATTTT. Complete variable domain (other parts from reference TRBV11-3 and TRBJ2-3): EAGVVQSPRYKIIEKKQPVAFWCNPISGHNTLYWYLQNLGQGPELLIRYENEEAVDDSQLPKDRFSAERLKGVDSTLKIQPAELGDSAVYLCASSPRTGSADTQYFGPGTRLTVL.

The chain combines TRBV20-1 with TRBJ2-4, with D unresolved. Germline V lookup: CDR1 DFQATT, CDR2 SNEGSKA (reference sequence). The CDR3 is 15 residues long. The V gene lost 3 bases and the J gene lost 0 bases, with 12 bases spanning the gap. The CDR3 loop reads CSASWKNLAKNIQYF. As DNA, the CDR3 is TGCAGTGCTAGTTGGAAGAACCTAGCCAAAAACATTCAGTACTTC.

The J gene is TRBJ2-2, the V gene TRBV7-2, with D uncertain. This CDR3 contains 14 residues. Per germline, CDR1 SGHTA and CDR2 FQGNSA. V lost 3 bases and J lost 3, with 8 bases in between. CDR3 sequence reads: CASSFMVHTGELFF. The CDR3 DNA sequence: TGTGCCAGCAGCTTTATGGTTCACACCGGGGAGCTGTTTTTT.

This chain connects TRBV19 to TRBJ2-7; 8 bases align to TRBD1. After removal of 6 bases from V and 1 base from J, the junction contained 8 bases not matched to a gene. This CDR3 contains 15 residues. CDR1 and CDR2 (germline): LNHDA, SQIVND (reference sequence). The CDR3 reads CASSKLGTGSYEQYF. CDR3 nucleotide sequence: TGTGCCAGTAGCAAACTCGGGACAGGTTCCTACGAGCAGTACTTC.

The sample holds a few counts of this clone. J is TRBJ1-2 and V is TRBV10-3; 10 nucleotides align to TRBD1. The germline V gene encodes CDR1 ENHRY and CDR2 SYGVKD. The CDR3 spans 12 residues. Trimming at V came to 7 bases and at J to 6 bases, leaving 2 bases not matched to a gene. The CDR3 bases are TGTGCCATCACGGACAGGGGGGATGGCTACACCTTC. This codes for CAITDRGDGYTF.

The chain joins TRBV11-3 to TRBJ2-1, with 7 bases that match TRBD1. From germline, CDR1 is SGHNT and CDR2 YENEEA. This CDR3 has 12 amino acids. The V segment lost 1 base and the J segment 15 bases; nucleotides outside the gene matches: 6. The CDR3 DNA sequence: TGTGCCAGCAGCTTAGCGGACAGGTTTCCGTTCTTC. Translated: CASSLADRFPFF.

The chain recombines TRBV7-7 with TRBJ2-1; TRBD2 agrees at 7 bases. Looked up from germline, CDR1 is SSHAT and CDR2 is FNYEAQ (reference sequence). The CDR3 loop spans 14 amino acids. V dropped 3 bases and J dropped 6; count of bases not matched to a gene: 5. CDR3 sequence: CASSLVPGGNEQFF. CDR3 DNA: TGTGCCAGCAGCTTGGTTCCGGGGGGCAATGAGCAGTTCTTC.

As regards this clone: At one boundary the junction diverges from the germline segment, which might be a read error. The rearrangement links TRBV3-1 (or the pseudogene TRBV3-2) to TRBJ2-1; 10 nucleotides agree with TRBD1. Germline V gene sequence: CDR1 LGHDT, CDR2 YNNKEL (reference sequence). CDR3 length: 13 residues. CDR3 DNA: TGTGCCAGCAGCCCCGCCTTACCGGGACAGGGGATCTTC. Residues: CASSPALPGQGIF.

J is TRBJ2-3 and V is TRBV14; D not certain. The CDR3 is 12 residues long. Germline lookup yields CDR1 SGHDN and CDR2 FVKESK. The V and J ends lost 0 bases and 3 bases respectively, with 1 base between them. CDR3 sequence reads: CASSQETDTQYF. Here the CDR3 DNA reads TGTGCCAGCAGCCAAGAGACAGATACGCAGTATTTT.

This clone was counted a single time. The rearrangement joins TRBV28 to TRBJ2-3, with 9 positions matching TRBD1. J gave up 3 bases and V 8 bases, and 6 bases lay outside the gene matches. This CDR3 is built from 14 residues. Germline CDR1 is MDHEN and CDR2 is SYDVKM. As DNA, the CDR3 is TGTGCCAGCGGAAACAGGGGGCGTACAGATACGCAGTATTTT. Residues: CASGNRGRTDTQYF.

This rearrangement joins TRBV5-4 to TRBJ1-4, with TRBD1 matching 7 bases. Unmatched junction bases numbered 5, after V lost 4 bases and J lost 5 bases. Germline CDR1 reads SGHNT; CDR2 reads YYREEE (reference sequence). This CDR3 has 14 amino acids. The CDR3: CASSPGQKNEKLFF. For the CDR3, the DNA is TGTGCCAGCAGCCCGGGACAGAAGAATGAAAAACTGTTTTTT.

This clone was detected a few times. V is TRBV7-2 and J is TRBJ1-5, with unresolved D. Trimming took off 5 bases at V and 2 bases at J, with 13 bases between the two ends. CDR1 and CDR2 (germline): SGHTA, FQGNSA. CDR3 length: 15 residues. Here the CDR3 DNA reads TGTGCCAGCAGCCCTCAGGCGACGGGCAATCAGCCCCAGCATTTT. Amino acids: CASSPQATGNQPQHF. The variable domain in full, completed from reference TRBV7-2 and TRBJ1-5, reads GAGVSQSPSNKVTEKGKDVELRCDPISGHTALYWYRQSLGQGLEFLIYFQGNSAPDKSGLPSDRFSAERTGGSVSTLTIQRTQQEDSAVYLCASSPQATGNQPQHFGDGTRLSIL.

V gene TRBV9 combines with J gene TRBJ1-1, with D tentatively TRBD1 (6 bases). CDR3 length equals 14 residues. The V gene lost 3 bases and the J gene lost 0 bases, with 9 bases spanning the gap. CDR1 SGDLS and CDR2 YYNGEE come from the germline V gene. The DNA for the CDR3 is TGTGCCAGCAGCGCCAGGGGACTGAACACTGAAGCTTTCTTT. It is translated as CASSARGLNTEAFF.

The chain recombines TRBV7-3 with TRBJ2-3; D is uncertain. V lost 5 bases to trimming and J lost 0 bases, with 12 bases between them. Germline CDR1 reads SGHTA; CDR2 reads FQGTGA. This CDR3 region has 15 residues. The CDR3 sequence is CASSNRTISTDTQYF. Here the CDR3 DNA reads TGTGCCAGCAGCAACCGGACGATTAGCACAGATACGCAGTATTTT.

The rearrangement uses TRBV19 and TRBJ1-2, with D perhaps TRBD1 (5 bases). CDR1 is LNHDA and CDR2 is SQIVND in the germline V gene (reference sequence). The CDR3 runs to 15 residues. V was cut by 3 bases and J by 0 bases, with 11 bases left in between. The CDR3 nucleotides read TGTGCCAGTAGTATCGACAGTCTAGCTAACTATGGCTACACCTTC. Its translation: CASSIDSLANYGYTF.

The rearrangement joins TRBV5-1 to TRBJ1-2; possibly TRBD1 for D (6 bases). Germline V gene sequence: CDR1 SGHRS, CDR2 YFSETQ. V lost 0 bases, J lost 2 bases, and 8 bases lay in between. This CDR3 has 14 amino acids. This CDR3 reads CASSLAGGNYGYTF. CDR3 sequence (DNA): TGCGCCAGCAGCTTGGCTGGGGGCAACTATGGCTACACCTTC.

This chain uses TRBV12-5 with TRBJ1-2, with D hard to call. The CDR3 loop spans 15 amino acids. The V end lost 6 bases, the J end lost 8 bases, and 22 bases lay between the germline ends. CDR1 and CDR2 from the germline V gene are LGHNT and FRNRAP. CDR3 sequence reads: CASGPPLSTLGGYTF. CDR3 nucleotides: TGTGCTAGTGGCCCACCATTGTCTACTTTAGGGGGCTACACCTTC.